This T cell receptor beta chain was captured in a study of cytomegalovirus exposure and HLA in healthy donors. Study-wide results and caveats: According to a later analysis, donors in an Asian-associated ancestry cluster reportedly had fewer N-insertions than the roughly 670-donor mean. Some TCR beta chains (about 180 of them) were listed as cytomegalovirus-associated.

On this clone: The antigen remains undetermined.

In the PCR, 60 Vbeta and 13 Jbeta primers were used. Profiled with immunoSEQ multiplex PCR; TCRdb holds only in-frame clones, not every one. The sample gives about 130,000 clones, under 85% of which show up once; under 2% is in the top ten. The TCR sequence derives from a boy between 10 and 17 years old in good health and CMV-seronegative. The sequencing sample was made of PBMCs.

CDR3 sequence reads: CASSLTQAETQYF. The CDR3 nucleotides read TGTGCCAGCAGCCTTACTCAGGCGGAGACCCAGTACTTC. The chain combines TRBV6-6 with TRBJ2-5; no firm D call. Germline V gene lookup returns CDR1 MNHNY and CDR2 SVGAGI (reference sequence). V lost 6 bases to trimming and J lost 5 bases, with 13 bases between them. This CDR3 is 13 amino acids long.